These T cell receptor beta chains were read from a single sample in a study of T cell responses to AZD1222 COVID-19 vaccine. Here immunoSEQ multiplex PCR was the method, and the copy in TCRdb shows in-frame clones only, minus some. The sample shows more than 95,000 clones, about 92% of them seen only once. The sequencing here drew on peripheral blood, taken on day 0 of AZD1222 vaccination. The receptors stem from an adult in good health. The CDR3 runs from the conserved cysteine through the conserved F or W. The order of the fields is CDR3 length, J gene, D gene, V gene, clone size, CDR3 protein, CDR3 DNA. A D gene is named only where the DNA matches it firmly. The size of a clone is reported for some rows only, either as once, few or many, or as a class for expanded clones.

len: 18
j_gene: TRBJ2-3
d_gene: TRBD2
v_gene: TRBV9
abundance: -
CDR3aa: CASSVGPLAGGITDTQYF
CDR3nt: TGTGCCAGCAGCGTAGGACCCTTAGCGGGGGGAATCACAGATACGCAGTATTTT

len: 14
j_gene: TRBJ2-3
d_gene: TRBD1
v_gene: TRBV19
abundance: -
CDR3aa: CASMVQGATDTQYF
CDR3nt: TGTGCCAGTATGGTCCAGGGGGCGACGGATACGCAGTATTTT

len: 14
j_gene: TRBJ2-3
d_gene: -
v_gene: TRBV30
abundance: -
CDR3aa: CAWSGLGGPDTQYF
CDR3nt: TGTGCCTGGAGTGGCCTGGGGGGCCCAGATACGCAGTATTTT

len: 14
j_gene: TRBJ1-5
d_gene: -
v_gene: TRBV30
abundance: once
CDR3aa: CAWGYGAKNQPQHF
CDR3nt: TGTGCCTGGGGATATGGGGCGAAGAATCAGCCCCAGCATTTT

len: 15
j_gene: TRBJ1-2
d_gene: -
v_gene: TRBV30
abundance: -
CDR3aa: CAWSQGSKGIYGYTF
CDR3nt: TGTGCCTGGAGTCAGGGATCTAAAGGTATATATGGCTACACCTTC

len: 14
j_gene: TRBJ2-7
d_gene: TRBD1
v_gene: TRBV18
abundance: -
CDR3aa: CASSPSGQGLRQYF
CDR3nt: TGTGCCAGCTCACCATCCGGACAGGGGTTAAGGCAGTACTTC

len: 10
j_gene: TRBJ1-2
d_gene: -
v_gene: TRBV20-1
abundance: -
CDR3aa: CSAPYYGYTF
CDR3nt: TGCAGTGCACCCTACTATGGCTACACCTTC

len: 14
j_gene: TRBJ1-4
d_gene: -
v_gene: TRBV28
abundance: -
CDR3aa: CASRAAGTNEKLFF
CDR3nt: TGTGCCAGCAGAGCAGCCGGGACTAATGAAAAACTGTTTTTT

len: 14
j_gene: TRBJ1-4
d_gene: -
v_gene: TRBV5-6
abundance: -
CDR3aa: CASSSSGGLEKLFF
CDR3nt: TGTGCCAGCAGCTCATCCGGGGGATTGGAAAAACTGTTTTTT

len: 15
j_gene: TRBJ1-1
d_gene: TRBD1
v_gene: TRBV18
abundance: -
CDR3aa: CASSPEGQTKINAFF
CDR3nt: TGTGCCAGCTCACCAGAGGGACAGACCAAGATTAACGCTTTCTTT

len: 12
j_gene: TRBJ1-4
d_gene: -
v_gene: TRBV7-9
abundance: -
CDR3aa: CASSEYNEKLFF
CDR3nt: TGTGCCAGCAGCGAATATAATGAAAAACTGTTTTTT

len: 15
j_gene: TRBJ1-2
d_gene: -
v_gene: TRBV3-1/TRBV3-2
abundance: -
CDR3aa: CASSQDRRVLSGYTF
CDR3nt: TGTGCCAGCAGCCAAGATCGCAGGGTCCTGAGTGGCTACACCTTC

len: 13
j_gene: TRBJ1-5
d_gene: -
v_gene: TRBV7-8
abundance: -
CDR3aa: CASSPTGSQPQHF
CDR3nt: TGTGCCAGCAGCCCTACTGGTAGTCAGCCCCAGCATTTT

len: 13
j_gene: TRBJ1-5
d_gene: TRBD1
v_gene: TRBV18
abundance: -
CDR3aa: CASSREQGEPQHF
CDR3nt: TGTGCCAGCTCACGAGAACAGGGGGAGCCCCAGCATTTT

len: 20
j_gene: TRBJ2-7
d_gene: -
v_gene: TRBV12-2
abundance: -
CDR3aa: CASRLRGQGKSSYGFYEQYF
CDR3nt: TGTGCAAGTCGCTTACGGGGACAGGGAAAATCCTCATATGGGTTTTACGAGCAGTACTTC

len: 15
j_gene: TRBJ1-5
d_gene: -
v_gene: TRBV6-2/TRBV6-3
abundance: -
CDR3aa: CASSLTHNSNQPQHF
CDR3nt: TGTGCCAGCAGTCTGACACACAATAGCAATCAGCCCCAGCATTTT

len: 15
j_gene: TRBJ1-1
d_gene: -
v_gene: TRBV5-1
abundance: -
CDR3aa: CASRTAVIKNTEAFF
CDR3nt: TGCGCCAGCAGGACCGCAGTGATCAAGAACACTGAAGCTTTCTTT

len: 16
j_gene: TRBJ1-5
d_gene: TRBD1
v_gene: TRBV18
abundance: -
CDR3aa: CASSSDRAYSNQPQHF
CDR3nt: TGTGCCAGCTCGAGCGACAGGGCTTATAGCAATCAGCCCCAGCATTTT

len: 15
j_gene: TRBJ2-3
d_gene: -
v_gene: TRBV28
abundance: -
CDR3aa: CASSSGGQGTDTQYF
CDR3nt: TGTGCCAGCAGTTCGGGGGGCCAGGGCACAGATACGCAGTATTTT

len: 16
j_gene: TRBJ1-5
d_gene: -
v_gene: TRBV19
abundance: -
CDR3aa: CASTSRGYDYGQPQHF
CDR3nt: TGTGCCAGTACCTCCCGGGGGTATGATTACGGTCAGCCCCAGCATTTT

len: 13
j_gene: TRBJ1-6
d_gene: -
v_gene: TRBV4-1
abundance: -
CDR3aa: CASSQDLGSPLHF
CDR3nt: TGCGCCAGCAGCCAAGATTTAGGTTCACCCCTCCACTTT

len: 12
j_gene: TRBJ1-1
d_gene: -
v_gene: TRBV7-3
abundance: -
CDR3aa: CASSPGGTEAFF
CDR3nt: TGTGCCAGCAGCCCCGGCGGCACTGAAGCTTTCTTT

len: 17
j_gene: TRBJ1-4
d_gene: TRBD1
v_gene: TRBV5-6
abundance: -
CDR3aa: CASSLGTGWIGGEKLFF
CDR3nt: TGTGCCAGCAGCTTGGGGACAGGGTGGATTGGAGGTGAAAAACTGTTTTTT

len: 15
j_gene: TRBJ2-2
d_gene: -
v_gene: TRBV5-4
abundance: -
CDR3aa: CASSSGTVNTGELFF
CDR3nt: TGTGCCAGCAGCTCTGGGACTGTGAACACCGGGGAGCTGTTTTTT

len: 15
j_gene: TRBJ1-6
d_gene: -
v_gene: TRBV19
abundance: -
CDR3aa: CASSLQADYNSPLHF
CDR3nt: TGTGCCAGTAGTCTGCAGGCCGACTATAATTCACCCCTCCACTTT

len: 14
j_gene: TRBJ1-6
d_gene: -
v_gene: TRBV24-1
abundance: -
CDR3aa: CATSDSRQNSPLHF
CDR3nt: TGTGCCACCAGTGATTCCCGACAGAATTCACCCCTCCACTTT

len: 14
j_gene: TRBJ2-3
d_gene: -
v_gene: TRBV4-1
abundance: -
CDR3aa: CASSQPREAGTQYF
CDR3nt: TGCGCCAGCAGCCAGCCCCGAGAGGCGGGTACGCAGTATTTT